Below, 13 T cell receptor beta chains from the same sample are listed, as sequenced in a study of glioma-infiltrating T cells. TCR alpha and beta CDR3 regions were amplified from RNA using iRepertoire nested multiplex PCR. TCRdb re-analysed the multiplex PCR reads in MiXCR, keeping a single row per CDR3 protein. The repertoire holds about 180,000 distinct CDR3 sequences, with 43% as singletons. The source material was glioma tissue, nonneoplastic brain tissue, or PBMCs (not recorded which). The origin of the receptors is a human donor with low-grade glioma or glioblastoma, undergoing nonglioma brain surgery, or in good health (not recorded which).

This clonotype was seen repeatedly, ten times or more. This rearrangement joins TRBV20-1 to TRBJ2-2; TRBD2 matches 10 bases. The CDR3 is made up of 16 amino acids. Germline trimming cut 1 base from V and 0 bases from J; bases unmatched to any gene: 2. CDR1 is DFQATT, CDR2 SNEGSKA, per germline (reference sequence). The CDR3 region has the DNA TGCAGTGCTAGAGTTAGCGGGAGGACGAACACCGGGGAGCTGTTTTTT. Its protein product is CSARVSGRTNTGELFF.

To note about this clonotype: Given a much more abundant clone one base away, this may be a read error. The rearrangement joins TRBV2 to TRBJ1-5; D gene ambiguous. This CDR3 has 14 residues. The germline V gene has CDR1 SNHLY and CDR2 FYNNEI. The CDR3 here is CASIEVYSNQPQHF. CDR3 coding DNA: TGTGCCAGCATTGAAGTTTATAGCAATCAGCCCCAGCATTTT.

There are many counts of this clonotype. The chain links TRBV4-1 to TRBJ2-7; no firm D call. V was trimmed by 1 base and J by 0 bases, leaving 10 bases between them. The germline V gene encodes CDR1 MGHRA and CDR2 YSYEKL. CDR3 size: 15 residues. The CDR3 bases are TGCGCCAGCAGCCAAGGGCAGGAGAGCTCCTACGAGCAGTACTTC. It is translated as CASSQGQESSYEQYF.

At least ten counts were recorded for this clonotype. This chain uses TRBV28 with TRBJ2-7; TRBD1 aligns across 7 bases. Germline values: CDR1 MDHEN, CDR2 SYDVKM. The CDR3 is 13 amino acids. V trimming: 11 bases; J trimming: 5 bases; junction bases outside the gene matches: 12. In DNA form, the CDR3 reads TGTGCCGTTACCGGGACAGCGAGGAACGAGCAGTACTTC. Translated, it gives CAVTGTARNEQYF.

This clonotype was recorded many times. CDR3 region: CASSLVGLAGKGETDNEQFF. CDR3 nucleotide sequence: TGTGCCAGCAGTTTGGTCGGACTAGCGGGAAAGGGGGAAACGGACAATGAGCAGTTCTTC. The V and J genes are TRBV27 and TRBJ2-1, with 12 bases identical to TRBD2. CDR1 and CDR2 (germline): MNHEY, SMNVEV (reference sequence). V shed 3 bases and J 5 bases; nucleotides not matched to a gene: 17. The CDR3 is 20 amino acids.

To note about this clonotype: An end of the junction does not agree with germline; a read error may underlie this. This chain joins TRBV11-2 and TRBJ2-3; TRBD2 matches 16 bases. The CDR3 length is 20 residues. Germline assignment: CDR1 SGHAT and CDR2 FQNNGV. CDR3 protein: CANSLHPGLAGGPDTDTQYF. The CDR3 DNA reads as TGTGCCAACAGCTTACATCCGGGACTAGCGGGAGGGCCCGACACAGATACGCAGTATTTT.

With regard to this clonotype: A much larger clone differs from this one at a single base, so this may be a read error. J is TRBJ2-3 and V is TRBV28, with 9 nucleotides matching TRBD2. The CDR3 is made up of 15 amino acids. Germline assignment: CDR1 MDHEN and CDR2 SYDVKM. J gave up 6 bases and V 3 bases, and 7 bases lay outside the gene matches. The CDR3 nucleotides are TGTGCCAGCAGTTTGGCTAGCGGGACCGTTGATACGCAGTATTTT. Amino acid sequence: CASSLASGTVDTQYF.

This clonotype was seen a handful of times. This may stem from a read error, because a much larger clone lies one nucleotide away. The V gene is TRBV20-1, the J gene TRBJ2-7, with D maybe TRBD1 (5 bases). The CDR3 has 12 amino acids. The V gene's germline CDR1 is DFQATT and CDR2 SNEGSKA (reference sequence). The CDR3 nucleotides read TGCAGTGCTAGTTCGACAGCCTACGAGCAGTGCTTC. It yields the protein CSASSTAYEQCF.

This clonotype was recorded at least ten times. This chain links TRBV5-1 with TRBJ2-3; a possible D gene is TRBD2 (6 bases). V was clipped by 4 bases and J by 6 bases, with 9 bases between them. The germline V gene has CDR1 SGHRS and CDR2 YFSETQ. CDR3 size: 12 residues. The CDR3 sequence is CASSHGSDTQYF. The CDR3 DNA follows: TGCGCCAGCAGCCACGGGAGTGATACGCAGTATTTT.

Many counts were recorded for this clonotype. CDR3 residues: CASRRNEVSYNEQFF. CDR3 nucleotides: TGTGCCAGCAGAAGAAATGAAGTCTCCTACAATGAGCAGTTCTTC. The rearrangement links TRBV6-1 to TRBJ2-1; D is ambiguous. Per germline, CDR1 MNHNS and CDR2 SASEGT. V was shortened by 6 bases and J by 0 bases, with 12 bases between the two germline ends. The CDR3 is 15 amino acids.

With regard to this clonotype: A clone one base away is much larger, so this may be a read error. This sequence joins TRBV7-2 and TRBJ2-1, with D tentatively TRBD2 (6 bases). The CDR3 is made up of 15 amino acids. Germline-derived CDR1 and CDR2 are SGHTA and FQGNSA. The CDR3 coding sequence is TGTGCCAGGAGCTTAGGTAGCGGCCCCCCAAATGAGCAGTTCTTC. Amino acid sequence: CARSLGSGPPNEQFF.

This clonotype has a single count. The J gene is TRBJ2-7, the V gene TRBV29-1; D is unresolved. Looked up from germline, CDR1 is SQVTM and CDR2 is ANQGSEA. V shed 1 base and J shed 7 bases, with 8 bases lying between them. This CDR3 contains 11 residues. The CDR3: CSVEGAGEQYF. For the CDR3, the DNA is TGCAGCGTTGAAGGGGCTGGTGAGCAGTACTTC.

V gene TRBV9 combines with J gene TRBJ1-1, with TRBD1 as a possible D gene (6 bases). Per germline, CDR1 SGDLS and CDR2 YYNGEE. V was shortened by 6 bases and J by 1 base, with 13 bases between the two germline ends. This CDR3 is built from 14 residues. The CDR3 is CASKEAGENTEAFF. CDR3 DNA sequence: TGTGCCAGCAAGGAAGCAGGGGAGAACACTGAAGCTTTCTTT.